Listed here are 31 T cell receptor beta chains from one sample, sequenced in a study of blood T cells in healthy people across ages. Using a J-beta primer mix together with a sample-barcoded 5' primer, a second PCR was run for roughly 7 to 11 cycles. Using its own MiXCR run on the 5' RACE reads, TCRdb lists one record per CDR3 protein. Here the sample spans around 800,000 distinct CDR3 sequences, 44% being singletons. The sequenced sample consisted of blood. These TCRs come from a man between 60 and 75 years old in good health.

This clonotype appeared a few times. The chain recombines TRBV4-3 with TRBJ2-5; 14 bases are a match to TRBD2. The CDR3 is 20 residues long. Germline V gene data show CDR1 as LGHNA and CDR2 as YSLEER. The V gene end was trimmed by 4 bases and the J gene end by 2 bases; junction bases not matched to a gene: 15. CDR3: CASSRGSGLAGGSKQETQYF. The CDR3 nucleotides are TGCGCCAGCAGCCGAGGTTCAGGACTAGCGGGGGGCTCCAAACAAGAGACCCAGTACTTC.

The chain couples TRBV29-1 to TRBJ2-5, with 8 bases identical to TRBD1. The CDR3 runs to 14 residues. The ends lost 4 bases at V and 5 bases at J; junction bases unmatched: 9. The germline CDR1 and CDR2 sequences are SQVTM and ANQGSEA. DNA for the CDR3: TGCAGCGTTGTCAGGGGGCGCGTGGGGGAGACCCAGTACTTC. Translated: CSVVRGRVGETQYF.

This clonotype was observed a few times. The rearrangement joins TRBV6-2 or TRBV6-3 to TRBJ1-1; possible D gene TRBD1, 6 bases. The CDR3 is 13 amino acids. From germline, CDR1 is MNHEY and CDR2 SVGEGT. The ends were cut back, 0 bases at V and 7 bases at J, with 9 bases in the middle. DNA for the CDR3: TGTGCCAGCAGTTACTCGGGGGGGCATGAAGCTTTCTTT. Protein: CASSYSGGHEAFF.

This clonotype has only a few counts. The V gene is TRBV5-6, the J gene TRBJ2-7, with TRBD2 matching 7 bases. The V segment lost 1 base and the J segment 5 bases; nucleotides outside the gene matches: 9. The CDR3 covers 15 residues. The germline CDR1 and CDR2 sequences are SGHDT and YYEEEE. This CDR3 is CASSLWEGMRDEQYF. DNA of the CDR3: TGTGCCAGCAGCTTGTGGGAGGGTATGCGCGACGAGCAGTACTTC.

The J gene is TRBJ2-1, the V gene TRBV20-1, with 8 bases fitting TRBD1. V gave up 5 bases and J gave up 12 bases; unmatched junction bases: 0. The CDR3 is 9 residues long. Per the germline V gene, CDR1 is DFQATT and CDR2 is SNEGSKA (reference sequence). The CDR3 protein is CSAGTGQFF. Written as DNA, the CDR3 is TGCAGTGCTGGGACAGGGCAGTTCTTC.

V usage is TRBV6-2 or TRBV6-3 and J usage is TRBJ1-5; 7 bases are a match to TRBD1. The germline CDR1 and CDR2 sequences are MNHEY and SVGEGT. The CDR3 has 19 amino acids. Germline trimming cut 2 bases from V and 0 bases from J; bases unmatched to any gene: 13. CDR3 region: CASSYPGQRTVNSNQPQHF. CDR3 DNA sequence: TGTGCCAGCAGTTACCCGGGACAGAGGACTGTTAATAGCAATCAGCCCCAGCATTTT.

This clonotype was counted a few times. In nucleotides, the CDR3 is TGTGCCAGCAGTTATATTAGCTCCAATGAGCAGTTCTTC. Translating gives CASSYISSNEQFF. This chain joins TRBV2 and TRBJ2-1; D is unresolved. This CDR3 region has 13 residues. V gave up 5 bases and J gave up 6 bases, with 11 bases separating them. Germline V gene data show CDR1 as SNHLY and CDR2 as FYNNEI.

The V gene is TRBV6-6, the J gene TRBJ1-4, with D perhaps matching TRBD1 (5 bases). V was cut by 0 bases and J by 7 bases, with 9 bases left in between. The CDR3 is 14 amino acids. The germline V gene has CDR1 MNHNY and CDR2 SVGAGI (reference sequence). In DNA, the CDR3 is TGTGCCAGCAGTTACTCGGGGACTGGTGAAAAACTGTTTTTT. It encodes CASSYSGTGEKLFF.

This clonotype was counted a few times. The chain employs TRBV28 and TRBJ2-1; 9 bases align to TRBD1. Germline values: CDR1 MDHEN, CDR2 SYDVKM. The CDR3 runs to 15 residues. Trimming took 3 bases from V and 4 from J; bases not matched to a gene: 4. DNA of the CDR3: TGTGCCAGCAGTTTTGACAGGGGGGGTTACAATGAGCAGTTCTTC. It specifies CASSFDRGGYNEQFF.

The rearrangement uses TRBV20-1 and TRBJ1-1; weak D call: TRBD1 (6 bases). Germline V gene sequence: CDR1 DFQATT, CDR2 SNEGSKA (reference sequence). The V end was cut by 0 bases, the J end by 1 base, with 18 bases between. The CDR3 totals 17 residues. The CDR3 coding sequence is TGCAGTGCTAGAGATCCATATAAACAGGGAAGGAACACTGAAGCTTTCTTT. This translates into CSARDPYKQGRNTEAFF.

This chain links TRBV6-2 or TRBV6-3 with TRBJ2-7, with 8 bases fitting TRBD1. V lost 6 bases, J lost 4 bases, and 11 bases stayed unmatched. Germline CDR1 MNHEY, CDR2 SVGEGT. This CDR3 region has 15 residues. CDR3 sequence (DNA): TGTGCCAGCAGAGAAGACAGGGGTTTATCGTACGAGCAGTACTTC. Amino acids: CASREDRGLSYEQYF.

V usage is TRBV20-1 and J usage is TRBJ1-5; TRBD1 might be the D (5 bases). The germline V gene has CDR1 DFQATT and CDR2 SNEGSKA (reference sequence). There are 15 residues in the CDR3. Trimming took off 1 base at V and 2 bases at J, with 12 bases between the two ends. CDR3 DNA sequence: TGCAGTGCTAGAGCCGAGGGCAGGGGCAATCAGCCCCAGCATTTT. Its protein product is CSARAEGRGNQPQHF.

This clonotype has only a few counts. The chain couples TRBV4-3 to TRBJ2-5; 7 bases are shared with TRBD1. The junction had 20 bases not matched to a gene; V was cut back by 6 bases and J by 4 bases. The CDR3 covers 18 residues. Germline CDR1 LGHNA, CDR2 YSLEER. The CDR3 DNA sequence: TGCGCCAGCAGTCTCTCCTCCGGGACAGCTCCTTGGCGAGAGACCCAGTACTTC. This gives the protein CASSLSSGTAPWRETQYF.

This clonotype has more than one count but fewer than ten. The chain uses TRBV11-1 and TRBJ2-1; 9 nucleotides match TRBD2. J was trimmed by 4 bases and V by 3 bases; bases with no gene match: 4. Germline values: CDR1 SGHAT, CDR2 FQDESV (reference sequence). This CDR3 comprises 15 residues. The CDR3 reads CASSLVSGGYNEQFF. The CDR3 coding sequence is TGTGCCAGCAGCTTGGTTAGCGGGGGTTACAATGAGCAGTTCTTC.

V usage is TRBV27 and J usage is TRBJ2-5; TRBD1 agrees at 7 bases. Per germline, CDR1 MNHEY and CDR2 SMNVEV (reference sequence). J lost 4 bases, V lost 3 bases, and 8 bases had no gene match. The CDR3 runs 15 residues. CDR3 sequence reads: CASSFGGTERETQYF. CDR3 DNA sequence: TGTGCCAGCAGTTTTGGTGGGACAGAAAGAGAGACCCAGTACTTC.

This chain links TRBV20-1 with TRBJ2-3; 7 bases fit TRBD2. V gave up 6 bases and J gave up 2 bases; unmatched junction bases: 11. This CDR3 region has 15 residues. Germline V gene sequence: CDR1 DFQATT, CDR2 SNEGSKA (reference sequence). The CDR3, as DNA: TGCAGTGCCAAAAATTGGCGGGGGAACACAGATACGCAGTATTTT. As protein: CSAKNWRGNTDTQYF.

Remarks on this clonotype: A read error may explain this, as a much larger clone is one base away. This sequence joins TRBV10-3 and TRBJ2-1; a weak D match, TRBD1 (6 bases). In germline, CDR1 is ENHRY, CDR2 SYGVKD. V shed 2 bases and J shed 5 bases, with 13 bases lying between them. This CDR3 is 15 amino acids long. CDR3 nucleotide sequence: TGTGCCATCAGTGAGGTAGGACAGAGAAACAATGAGCAGTTCTTC. It codes for CAISEVGQRNNEQFF.

In its sample, this clonotype was seen a few times. V gene TRBV20-1 combines with J gene TRBJ2-7; D may be TRBD2 (6 bases). V lost 6 bases, J lost 7 bases, and 22 bases lay in between. The CDR3 extends over 14 amino acids. The germline CDR1 and CDR2 sequences are DFQATT and SNEGSKA (reference sequence). The CDR3 DNA follows: TGCAGTGCCTCCTCCGGGAGTGAGATTGGGGAGCAGTACTTC. Translating gives CSASSGSEIGEQYF.

This CDR3 is CASSPYRGRTGELFF. CDR3 coding DNA: TGTGCCAGCAGTCCTTATAGGGGGCGAACCGGGGAGCTGTTTTTT. V gene TRBV27 combines with J gene TRBJ2-2; 7 bases align to TRBD1. This CDR3 is built from 15 residues. The J segment lost 5 bases and the V segment lost 5 bases, leaving 8 bases of the junction unmatched. Per the germline V gene, CDR1 is MNHEY and CDR2 is SMNVEV (reference sequence).

A few counts support this clonotype. V gene TRBV29-1 combines with J gene TRBJ2-7, with no clear D. The CDR3 has 13 residues. V was trimmed by 7 bases and J by 2 bases, leaving 15 bases between them. CDR1 is SQVTM and CDR2 is ANQGSEA in the germline V gene. The CDR3 is CSATGRATYEQYF. The CDR3 coding sequence is TGCAGCGCGACGGGCCGAGCGACCTACGAGCAGTACTTC.

The chain carries TRBV9 and TRBJ2-1; D might be TRBD2 (5 bases). In germline, CDR1 is SGDLS, CDR2 YYNGEE. The CDR3 is 12 residues long. The ends were cut back, 3 bases at V and 7 bases at J, with 8 bases in the middle. The CDR3 is CASSGTGNEQFF. The DNA for the CDR3 is TGTGCCAGCAGCGGGACGGGGAATGAGCAGTTCTTC.

The CDR3 protein is CASSFRFNEQFF. CDR3 DNA: TGTGCCAGCAGCTTTCGGTTCAATGAGCAGTTCTTC. V is TRBV7-2 and J is TRBJ2-1; D remains ambiguous. CDR1 and CDR2 from the germline V gene are SGHTA and FQGNSA. With 3 bases removed from V and 6 bases from J, the gap between germline ends came to 6 bases. The CDR3 loop spans 12 amino acids.

The chain is built from TRBV6-2 or TRBV6-3 and TRBJ2-3; TRBD1 matches at 8 bases. The CDR3 is made up of 13 amino acids. Germline CDR1 MNHEY, CDR2 SVGEGT. V lost 4 bases and J lost 6; bases outside the gene matches: 3. CDR3 nucleotide sequence: TGTGCCAGCAGTTCCCACAGGGGGGATACGCAGTATTTT. Amino acids: CASSSHRGDTQYF.

The genes are TRBV4-3 and TRBJ2-2, with 10 bases identical to TRBD2. Germline V gives CDR1 LGHNA, CDR2 YSLEER. The CDR3 is 16 amino acids. The junction had 2 bases not matched to a gene; V was cut back by 4 bases and J by 0 bases. The CDR3 region is CASSPLAGTNTGELFF. The CDR3 coding sequence is TGCGCCAGCAGCCCACTAGCGGGGACGAACACCGGGGAGCTGTTTTTT.

This clonotype has just a few counts. CDR3 sequence: CSATRLAGINYEQYF. CDR3 nucleotides: TGCAGTGCTACCCGACTAGCCGGGATAAACTACGAGCAGTACTTC. This chain links TRBV20-1 with TRBJ2-7; 7 nucleotides match TRBD2. With V trimmed by 4 bases and J by 3 bases, 12 bases remained unmatched. CDR1 and CDR2 (germline): DFQATT, SNEGSKA (reference sequence). The CDR3 spans 15 residues.

This chain connects TRBV4-3 to TRBJ1-2, with 7 positions matching TRBD1. This CDR3 spans 15 amino acids. CDR1 is LGHNA and CDR2 is YSLEER in the germline V gene. With 0 bases clipped from V and 4 bases from J, the junction kept 5 bases outside the gene matches. CDR3 loop: CASSQEAGQFYGYTF. In DNA form, the CDR3 reads TGCGCCAGCAGCCAAGAGGCGGGACAGTTCTATGGCTACACCTTC.

CDR3 amino acids: CASSGQVAEAFF. For the CDR3, the DNA is TGTGCCAGCTCGGGACAGGTCGCTGAAGCTTTCTTT. The chain carries TRBV18 and TRBJ1-1, with TRBD1 identical over 8 bases. Germline V CDR1 and CDR2: KGHSH, LQKENI. The length of the CDR3 is 12 residues. With 6 bases clipped from V and 6 bases from J, the junction kept 3 bases outside the gene matches.

Remarks on this clonotype: The germline gene is not matched at one end of the junction; a read error may be the cause. V gene TRBV9 combines with J gene TRBJ1-5; D ambiguous. The CDR3 runs 13 residues. The germline gives CDR1 SGDLS, CDR2 YYNGEE. This CDR3 is CASSGDSDQPQHF. CDR3 sequence (DNA): TGTGCCAGCAGCGGCGATAGCGATCAGCCCCAGCATTTT. The entire variable domain, with the rest obtained from reference TRBV9 and TRBJ1-5, is as follows: DSGVTQTPKHLITATGQRVTLRCSPRSGDLSVYWYQQSLDQGLQFLIQYYNGEERAKGNILERFSAQQFPDLHSELNLSSLELGDSALYFCASSGDSDQPQHFGDGTRLSIL.

The chain combines TRBV3-1 with TRBJ2-7; 13 nucleotides match TRBD2. This CDR3 comprises 15 residues. Trimming cost V 4 bases and J 7 bases; bases outside gene matches: 7. Looked up from germline, CDR1 is LGHDT and CDR2 is YNNKEL (reference sequence). CDR3 coding DNA: TGTGCCAGCAGCCCTGGACTAGCGGGGGTAGGGGAGCAGTACTTC. This gives the protein CASSPGLAGVGEQYF.

This clonotype has only a few counts. The CDR3 sequence is CAISSGPIYEQYF. The DNA for the CDR3 is TGTGCCATCAGTTCGGGACCGATCTACGAGCAGTACTTC. The V gene is TRBV10-3, the J gene TRBJ2-7; D tentatively fits TRBD1 or TRBD2 (5 bases each). Germline loops: CDR1 ENHRY, CDR2 SYGVKD. V lost 5 bases and J lost 3, with 11 bases in between. The CDR3 is 13 amino acids.

The CDR3 sequence: CASSLAVNSEQFF. The CDR3 DNA follows: TGTGCCAGCAGCTTAGCCGTAAATTCCGAGCAGTTCTTC. The V gene is TRBV7-9, the J gene TRBJ2-1; D is undetermined. The germline V gene encodes CDR1 SEHNR and CDR2 FQNEAQ (reference sequence). The ends were cut back, 0 bases at V and 10 bases at J, with 10 bases in the middle. This CDR3 is 13 amino acids long.